The TCR beta chain described here comes from a study of CD8 T cells in ankylosing spondylitis. General study findings and limits: Blood from ankylosing spondylitis patients appeared to carry a characteristic eight-variant TCR beta motif.

Trimming took off 2 bases at V and 0 bases at J, with 8 bases between the two ends. CDR1 is DFQATT, CDR2 SNEGSKA, per germline (reference sequence). The CDR3 has 13 amino acids. A single record per CDR3 protein comes from TCRdb applying MiXCR to the 5' RACE reads. The sample has about 220,000 distinct CDR3 sequences; 6% to 8.5% are singletons. The table lists this clonotype with many counts. The target antigen is unknown. The material sequenced was blood, either unsorted or a sorted T cell fraction (not recorded which). The V gene is TRBV20-1, the J gene TRBJ2-7; D possibly uses TRBD1 or TRBD2 (5 bases each). The receptor's source is a male donor with ankylosing spondylitis. As DNA, the CDR3 is TGCAGTGCTAGACCAGGGAGCTCCTACGAGCAGTACTTC. Its translation: CSARPGSSYEQYF.